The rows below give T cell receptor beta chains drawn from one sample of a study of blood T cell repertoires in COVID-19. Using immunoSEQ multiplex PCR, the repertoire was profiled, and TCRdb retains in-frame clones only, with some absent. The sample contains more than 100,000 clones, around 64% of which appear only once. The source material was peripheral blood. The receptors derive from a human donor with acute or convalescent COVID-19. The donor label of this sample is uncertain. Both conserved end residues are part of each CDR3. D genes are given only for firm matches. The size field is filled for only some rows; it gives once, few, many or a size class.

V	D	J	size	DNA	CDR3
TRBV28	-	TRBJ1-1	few	TGTGCCAGCAGCGATGAACAGGGGAACACTGAAGCTTTCTTT	CASSDEQGNTEAFF
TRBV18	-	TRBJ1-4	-	TGTGCCAGCTCACCTGTAGGGGTTACTAATGAAAAACTGTTTTTT	CASSPVGVTNEKLFF
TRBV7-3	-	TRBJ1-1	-	TGTGCCAGCAGCTTAGGAGGGGACACTGAAGCTTTCTTT	CASSLGGDTEAFF
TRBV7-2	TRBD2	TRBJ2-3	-	TGTGCCAGCAGCTTAGGGACTAGCGGGGGGGCGAATACGCAGTATTTT	CASSLGTSGGANTQYF
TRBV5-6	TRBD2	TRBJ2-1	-	TGTGCCAGCAGCGGATCCGGGACTAGCCTCGATGAGCAGTTCTTC	CASSGSGTSLDEQFF
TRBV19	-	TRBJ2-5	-	TGTGCCAGTACCGCCCTCGGGACTCCGGGGGAGACCCAGTACTTC	CASTALGTPGETQYF
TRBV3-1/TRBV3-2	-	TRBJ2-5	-	TGTGCCAGCAGCCAGGGAAGGGGTGGCACACAAGAGACCCAGTACTTC	CASSQGRGGTQETQYF
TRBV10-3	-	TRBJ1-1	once	TGTGCCATCAGTTATGACAGGAAGAACACTGAAGCTTTCTTT	CAISYDRKNTEAFF
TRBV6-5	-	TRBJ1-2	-	TGTGCCAGCAGTTACGCCGGGCAGGGGCTTGGGGGCTACACCTTC	CASSYAGQGLGGYTF
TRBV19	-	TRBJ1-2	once	TGTGCCAGTAGTAAGTGGCAGAACTATGGCTACACCTTC	CASSKWQNYGYTF